Only one count was recorded for the clone carrying this T cell receptor beta chain. The CDR3 has 16 residues. Germline-derived CDR1 and CDR2 are LNHDA and SQIVND (reference sequence). V shed 7 bases and J 7 bases; nucleotides not matched to a gene: 11. The data were obtained in a study of blood T cell repertoires in COVID-19. Study-wide context: Collection of acute and convalescent COVID-19 samples took place in the United States, Italy and Spain. Sample material is recorded as cDNA or gDNA derived from T cells, B-cell-depleted T cells, or PBMCs.

The table came from immunoSEQ multiplex PCR; TCRdb's copy has only in-frame clones and leaves some out. In the table there are about 220,000 clones, 75% to 90% of which are singletons. This TCR came from a man aged 35-49 years with acute or convalescent COVID-19. The J gene is TRBJ1-6, the V gene TRBV19; 9 bases are a match to TRBD1. Sequencing input: peripheral blood. The CDR3 region is CASTSEAGTGNSPLHF. CDR3 coding DNA: TGTGCCAGTACCTCAGAGGCCGGGACAGGGAATTCACCCCTCCACTTT. The whole variable domain, filled in from reference TRBV19 and TRBJ1-6, reads DGGITQSPKYLFRKEGQNVTLSCEQNLNHDAMYWYRQDPGQGLRLIYYSQIVNDFQKGDIAEGYSVSREKKESFPLTVTSAQKNPTAFYLCASTSEAGTGNSPLHFGNGTRLTVT.